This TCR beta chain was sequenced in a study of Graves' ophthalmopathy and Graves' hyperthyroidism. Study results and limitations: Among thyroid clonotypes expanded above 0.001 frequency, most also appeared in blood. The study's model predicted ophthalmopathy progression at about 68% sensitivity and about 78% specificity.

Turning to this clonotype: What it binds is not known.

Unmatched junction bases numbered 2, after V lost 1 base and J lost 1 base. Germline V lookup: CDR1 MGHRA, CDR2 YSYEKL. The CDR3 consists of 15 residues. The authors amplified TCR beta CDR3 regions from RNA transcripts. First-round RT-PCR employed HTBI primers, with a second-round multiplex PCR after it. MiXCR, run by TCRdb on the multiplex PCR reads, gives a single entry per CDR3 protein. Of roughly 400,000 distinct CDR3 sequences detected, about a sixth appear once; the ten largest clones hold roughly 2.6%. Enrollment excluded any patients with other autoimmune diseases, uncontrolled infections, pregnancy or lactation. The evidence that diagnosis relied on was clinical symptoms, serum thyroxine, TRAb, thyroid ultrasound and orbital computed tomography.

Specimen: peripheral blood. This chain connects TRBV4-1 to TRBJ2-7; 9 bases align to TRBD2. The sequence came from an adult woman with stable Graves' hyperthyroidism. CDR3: CASSQVLAGSYEQYF. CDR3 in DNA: TGCGCCAGCAGCCAAGTGCTAGCGGGGTCCTACGAGCAGTACTTC.